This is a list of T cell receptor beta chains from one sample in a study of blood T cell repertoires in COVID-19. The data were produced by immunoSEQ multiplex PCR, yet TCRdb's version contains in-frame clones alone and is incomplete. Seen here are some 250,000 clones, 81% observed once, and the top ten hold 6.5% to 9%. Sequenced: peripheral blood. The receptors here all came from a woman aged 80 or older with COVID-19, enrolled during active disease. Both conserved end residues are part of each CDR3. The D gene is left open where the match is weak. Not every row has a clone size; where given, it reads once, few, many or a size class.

CDR3 protein: CASSFEYSSSYEQYF
CDR3 DNA: TGTGCCAGCAGTTTTGAGTACTCTAGCTCCTACGAGCAGTACTTC
clone size: .
V gene: TRBV27
D gene: .
J gene: TRBJ2-7

CDR3 protein: CASRGQERGYGYTF
CDR3 DNA: TGTGCCAGCAGAGGACAGGAGAGAGGCTATGGCTACACCTTC
clone size: .
V gene: TRBV7-2
D gene: TRBD1
J gene: TRBJ1-2

CDR3 protein: CAIKRGDGRNGELFF
CDR3 DNA: TGTGCCATCAAAAGAGGTGACGGGAGGAACGGGGAGCTGTTTTTT
clone size: .
V gene: TRBV10-3
D gene: TRBD2
J gene: TRBJ2-2

CDR3 protein: CASSLTRGQGERAFF
CDR3 DNA: TGCGCCAGCAGCCTCACCAGGGGACAGGGAGAACGAGCTTTCTTT
clone size: .
V gene: TRBV5-1
D gene: TRBD1
J gene: TRBJ1-1

CDR3 protein: CASSRQGSSYNEQFF
CDR3 DNA: TGTGCCAGCAGCCGACAGGGTAGCTCCTACAATGAGCAGTTCTTC
clone size: .
V gene: TRBV7-8
D gene: TRBD1
J gene: TRBJ2-1

CDR3 protein: CASSLGIGTVSGNTIYF
CDR3 DNA: TGCGCCAGCAGCTTGGGGATCGGGACAGTCTCTGGAAACACCATATATTTT
clone size: .
V gene: TRBV5-1
D gene: TRBD1
J gene: TRBJ1-3

CDR3 protein: CATTHRGQPQHF
CDR3 DNA: TGTGCCACAACCCACAGGGGTCAGCCCCAGCATTTT
clone size: .
V gene: TRBV7-3
D gene: TRBD1
J gene: TRBJ1-5

CDR3 protein: CASSWGQANYYGYTF
CDR3 DNA: TGTGCCAGCAGCTGGGGACAGGCGAACTACTATGGCTACACCTTC
clone size: .
V gene: TRBV7-9
D gene: TRBD1
J gene: TRBJ1-2

CDR3 protein: CAIAETGLSNQPQHF
CDR3 DNA: TGTGCCATCGCAGAGACAGGGCTTAGCAATCAGCCCCAGCATTTT
clone size: .
V gene: TRBV10-3
D gene: TRBD1
J gene: TRBJ1-5

CDR3 protein: CASSLAPRTGGAYEQYF
CDR3 DNA: TGTGCCAGCAGCTTGGCCCCTCGGACAGGGGGCGCCTACGAGCAGTACTTC
clone size: .
V gene: TRBV5-5
D gene: TRBD1
J gene: TRBJ2-7

CDR3 protein: CASSRTGTANYGYTF
CDR3 DNA: TGCGCCAGCAGCAGGACCGGGACAGCAAACTATGGCTACACCTTC
clone size: .
V gene: TRBV5-1
D gene: TRBD1
J gene: TRBJ1-2

CDR3 protein: CASSLSAPRGQLFF
CDR3 DNA: TGTGCCAGCAGCCTCTCCGCTCCAAGGGGGCAACTGTTTTTT
clone size: .
V gene: TRBV28
D gene: TRBD1
J gene: TRBJ1-4

CDR3 protein: CASSEGGIEQFF
CDR3 DNA: TGTGCCAGCAGTGAAGGAGGCATTGAGCAGTTCTTC
clone size: .
V gene: TRBV2
D gene: .
J gene: TRBJ2-1

CDR3 protein: CASSKLYSGSWGQETQYF
CDR3 DNA: TGTGCCAGCAGTAAGTTGTATAGCGGATCTTGGGGCCAAGAGACCCAGTACTTC
clone size: .
V gene: TRBV6-2/TRBV6-3
D gene: .
J gene: TRBJ2-5

CDR3 protein: CASPWTSGIVEQYF
CDR3 DNA: TGTGCCAGCCCCTGGACTAGCGGGATCGTCGAGCAGTACTTC
clone size: .
V gene: TRBV6-4
D gene: TRBD2
J gene: TRBJ2-7

CDR3 protein: CASSEAISGGPYEQYF
CDR3 DNA: TGTGCCAGCAGTGAAGCAATTAGCGGGGGACCCTACGAGCAGTACTTC
clone size: few
V gene: TRBV6-1
D gene: TRBD2
J gene: TRBJ2-7

CDR3 protein: CASSIAGEGRNEQFF
CDR3 DNA: TGTGCCAGCAGTATAGCGGGAGAGGGTAGGAATGAGCAGTTCTTC
clone size: .
V gene: TRBV6-2/TRBV6-3
D gene: TRBD2
J gene: TRBJ2-1

CDR3 protein: CASRGPRDRGLYF
CDR3 DNA: TGTGCCAGCAGGGGCCCCCGGGACAGGGGGCTGTATTTT
clone size: .
V gene: TRBV7-2
D gene: TRBD1
J gene: TRBJ2-3

CDR3 protein: CASSSGDRETQYF
CDR3 DNA: TGTGCCAGCAGCTCAGGGGACAGGGAGACCCAGTACTTC
clone size: .
V gene: TRBV2
D gene: TRBD1
J gene: TRBJ2-5

CDR3 protein: CASSFQANSPLHF
CDR3 DNA: TGTGCCAGCAGTTTCCAGGCAAATTCACCCCTCCACTTT
clone size: .
V gene: TRBV12-3/TRBV12-4
D gene: .
J gene: TRBJ1-6

CDR3 protein: CASGWRGSTYGYTF
CDR3 DNA: TGTGCCAGCGGCTGGCGGGGGAGTACCTATGGCTACACCTTC
clone size: .
V gene: TRBV7-2
D gene: .
J gene: TRBJ1-2

CDR3 protein: CASSPLSGSENTEAFF
CDR3 DNA: TGTGCCAGCTCACCCCTATCGGGTTCCGAGAACACTGAAGCTTTCTTT
clone size: .
V gene: TRBV18
D gene: .
J gene: TRBJ1-1

CDR3 protein: CASSLLGYGGTEAFF
CDR3 DNA: TGTGCCAGCAGTCTTCTGGGGTACGGAGGAACTGAAGCTTTCTTT
clone size: .
V gene: TRBV6-5
D gene: .
J gene: TRBJ1-1